This T cell receptor beta chain was sequenced in a study of cytomegalovirus exposure and HLA in healthy donors. PCR primers comprised 60 Vbeta and 13 Jbeta primers. Profiling relied on immunoSEQ multiplex PCR, and the TCRdb table lists in-frame clones only, not all of them. The repertoire includes some 190,000 clones, more than 75% of them detected once, and 2% to 3% sits in the top ten. CDR1 and CDR2 (germline): SGHNT, YYREEE (reference sequence). The CDR3 contains 14 residues. This receptor was taken from a woman aged 25 to 39 in good health and CMV-seropositive. Sequencing was carried out using PBMCs. The J gene is TRBJ2-5, the V gene TRBV5-4, with D possibly matching TRBD1 (5 bases). The DNA end is more similar to TRBJ2-7, so the J call may be wrong. This CDR3 reads CASSLAKGPYEQYF. The CDR3 DNA follows: TGTGCCAGCAGCTTGGCCAAGGGGCCTTACGAGCAGTACTTC.